This passage covers 21 T cell receptor beta chains from one sample sequenced in a study of identifying expanded T cells in peripheral blood. Generated by immunoSEQ multiplex PCR, the TCRdb table keeps only in-frame clones and is missing some. Of tens of thousands of clones in the sample, roughly 84% were seen once. The sequenced sample was blood. All receptors come from a person aged 18 to 69 in good health.

This clone was counted only a few times. The chain couples TRBV7-8 to TRBJ2-3, with D maybe TRBD2 (5 bases). This CDR3 comprises 15 residues. Germline V gene lookup returns CDR1 SGHVS and CDR2 FQNEAQ. With 0 bases removed from V and 6 bases from J, the gap between germline ends came to 13 bases. CDR3 DNA sequence: TGTGCCAGCAGCTTAGCCGCGAGGGTGACGGATACGCAGTATTTT. Translated: CASSLAARVTDTQYF.

The V gene is TRBV30, the J gene TRBJ1-4; D gene unclear. V shed 0 bases and J shed 8 bases, with 10 bases lying between them. Germline CDR1 and CDR2: GTSNPN and SVGIG (reference sequence). The CDR3 loop spans 13 amino acids. In DNA form, the CDR3 reads TGTGCCTGGAGTGTATCAGTGAGCGAAAAACTGTTTTTT. The encoded protein is CAWSVSVSEKLFF.

V gene TRBV7-3 combines with J gene TRBJ2-2, with TRBD2 identical over 14 bases. Trimming took 5 bases from V and 7 from J; bases not matched to a gene: 6. Per the germline V gene, CDR1 is SGHTA and CDR2 is FQGTGA. CDR3 length: 16 amino acids. The CDR3 is CASSTGLAGAVGELFF. In nucleotides, the CDR3 is TGTGCCAGCAGCACGGGACTAGCGGGAGCCGTCGGGGAGCTGTTTTTT. Combining the CDR3 with reference TRBV7-3 and TRBJ2-2 gives the whole variable domain GAGVSQTPSNKVTEKGKYVELRCDPISGHTALYWYRQSLGQGPEFLIYFQGTGAADDSGLPNDRFFAVRPEGSVSTLKIQRTERGDSAVYLCASSTGLAGAVGELFFGEGSRLTVL.

The chain employs TRBV7-3 and TRBJ1-4; D is unresolved. Looked up from germline, CDR1 is SGHTA and CDR2 is FQGTGA. Between the trimmed V and J ends, which lost 1 base and 0 bases, there was a span of 9 bases. This CDR3 region has 16 residues. The CDR3 here is CASSLNPLSTNEKLFF. The CDR3 DNA reads TGTGCCAGCAGCTTAAATCCGCTTTCAACTAATGAAAAACTGTTTTTT. Complete variable domain (other parts from reference TRBV7-3 and TRBJ1-4): GAGVSQTPSNKVTEKGKYVELRCDPISGHTALYWYRQSLGQGPEFLIYFQGTGAADDSGLPNDRFFAVRPEGSVSTLKIQRTERGDSAVYLCASSLNPLSTNEKLFFGSGTQLSVL.

V usage is TRBV11-2 and J usage is TRBJ2-3; 8 nucleotides agree with TRBD2. Per the germline V gene, CDR1 is SGHAT and CDR2 is FQNNGV. This CDR3 comprises 15 residues. The V segment lost 2 bases and the J segment 0 bases; nucleotides outside the gene matches: 1. CDR3 amino acids: CASSLSGSSTDTQYF. CDR3 in DNA: TGTGCCAGCAGCTTAAGCGGGAGTAGCACAGATACGCAGTATTTT.

This clone was seen more than once but under ten times. The gene calls are TRBV4-3 and TRBJ2-1, with 7 bases lining up with TRBD2. With V trimmed by 1 base and J by 4 bases, 7 bases remained unmatched. The CDR3 loop spans 16 amino acids. Germline V lookup: CDR1 LGHNA, CDR2 YSLEER. The CDR3 coding sequence is TGCGCCAGCAGCCAAGGCAACAGCGGGAAATACAATGAGCAGTTCTTC. Translation gives CASSQGNSGKYNEQFF.

This clone was seen only a few times. The chain carries TRBV30 and TRBJ1-5, with 8 nucleotides matching TRBD1. The V and J ends lost 4 bases and 4 bases, in that order; junction bases with no gene match: 3. CDR1 and CDR2 from the germline V gene are GTSNPN and SVGIG (reference sequence). This CDR3 region has 13 residues. For the CDR3, the DNA is TGTGCCTGGAAAGGGGACAGGAATCAGCCCCAGCATTTT. As protein: CAWKGDRNQPQHF.

The chain combines TRBV23-1 with TRBJ2-7; 8 positions match TRBD2. TRBV23-1 is sorted into the ORF group, with uncertain function. This CDR3 comprises 19 residues. The ends lost 3 bases at V and 3 bases at J; junction bases unmatched: 19. The CDR3 region is CASSQGTRAGDSGNYEQYF. CDR3 sequence (DNA): TGCGCCAGCAGTCAGGGTACGAGGGCCGGGGATAGCGGGAACTACGAGCAGTACTTC.

This clone was counted once. J is TRBJ2-3 and V is TRBV19; 12 nucleotides match TRBD2. The trim removed 5 bases at V and 10 bases at J, leaving 10 bases unmatched. The CDR3 spans 15 residues. CDR1 is LNHDA, CDR2 SQIVND, per germline (reference sequence). The CDR3 spells CASSRTSGNPTAQYF. The CDR3, as DNA: TGTGCCAGTAGTCGGACTAGCGGGAATCCTACCGCGCAGTATTTT.

The rearrangement joins TRBV27 to TRBJ2-2; 9 nucleotides match TRBD1. The CDR3 extends over 15 amino acids. V dropped 4 bases and J dropped 5; count of bases not matched to a gene: 5. Germline loops: CDR1 MNHEY, CDR2 SMNVEV (reference sequence). The CDR3 loop reads CASSYRGQGTGELFF. CDR3 nucleotides: TGTGCCAGCAGTTATAGGGGACAGGGTACCGGGGAGCTGTTTTTT.

This clone was picked up a small number of times. The CDR3 is CATGGGRRDTEAFF. Written as DNA, the CDR3 is TGTGCCACAGGGGGGGGTCGAAGGGACACTGAAGCTTTCTTT. The V and J genes are TRBV27 and TRBJ1-1, with 7 bases matching TRBD1. Losses at the gene ends were 10 bases for V and 3 bases for J; bases not matched to a gene: 11. The length of the CDR3 is 14 residues. CDR1 and CDR2 (germline): MNHEY, SMNVEV (reference sequence).

The chain couples TRBV10-3 to TRBJ2-7; D is undetermined. The CDR3 covers 13 residues. Deletions cut 2 bases from V and 2 bases from J, with 7 bases between. The germline V gene encodes CDR1 ENHRY and CDR2 SYGVKD. As DNA, the CDR3 is TGTGCCATCAGTGAGACAAAAACCTACGAGCAGTACTTC. Translation gives CAISETKTYEQYF.

The chain recombines TRBV15 with TRBJ1-1; D is perhaps TRBD1 (5 bases). The CDR3 runs 13 residues. Trimming left V 4 bases short and J 4 bases short, with 10 bases between. The V gene's germline CDR1 is LNHNV and CDR2 YYDKDF (reference sequence). The CDR3 reads CATSTGPPTEAFF. The CDR3 bases are TGTGCCACCAGCACGGGGCCCCCCACTGAAGCTTTCTTT.

V usage is TRBV29-1 and J usage is TRBJ1-2; 7 bases line up with TRBD1. Germline trimming cut 6 bases from V and 5 bases from J; bases unmatched to any gene: 18. Germline V gene data show CDR1 as SQVTM and CDR2 as ANQGSEA. CDR3 length equals 16 residues. This CDR3 reads CSVATSDRASRYGYTF. The CDR3 DNA follows: TGCAGCGTCGCTACCAGCGACAGGGCCTCTAGGTATGGCTACACCTTC.

V gene TRBV28 combines with J gene TRBJ1-5, with a possible D match to TRBD1 (6 bases). V was clipped by 5 bases and J by 7 bases, with 21 bases between them. The length of the CDR3 is 16 residues. Per the germline V gene, CDR1 is MDHEN and CDR2 is SYDVKM. This CDR3 reads CASSPRGAGRGQPQHF. The CDR3 nucleotides read TGTGCCAGCAGTCCCCGGGGGGCGGGGCGCGGGCAGCCCCAGCATTTT.

The chain carries TRBV4-1 and TRBJ2-7; 11 nucleotides line up with TRBD1. With 5 bases clipped from V and 2 bases from J, the junction kept 11 bases outside the gene matches. CDR1 is MGHRA, CDR2 YSYEKL, per germline. CDR3 length: 17 residues. The DNA for the CDR3 is TGCGCCAGCAGCTTTTCCACACCGGGACAGGGGGCCTACGAGCAGTACTTC. This encodes CASSFSTPGQGAYEQYF.

The gene calls are TRBV29-1 and TRBJ2-7, with TRBD1 identical over 8 bases. CDR3 length equals 13 residues. The ends lost 6 bases at V and 1 base at J; junction bases unmatched: 5. CDR1 is SQVTM and CDR2 is ANQGSEA in the germline V gene. The CDR3 DNA reads TGCAGCGTGACAGGGGCTGGATCCTACGAGCAGTACTTC. This encodes CSVTGAGSYEQYF.

The chain joins TRBV19 to TRBJ2-4; D perhaps matches TRBD1 (6 bases). The length of the CDR3 is 15 residues. The V end was cut by 1 base, the J end by 8 bases, with 15 bases between. Germline V gene lookup returns CDR1 LNHDA and CDR2 SQIVND (reference sequence). The CDR3: CASSIGQVRWDIQYF. The CDR3 DNA reads TGTGCCAGTAGTATAGGACAGGTCCGATGGGACATTCAGTACTTC.

The chain uses TRBV19 and TRBJ2-1, with 16 bases lining up with TRBD2. V lost 0 bases to trimming and J lost 8 bases; unmatched junction nucleotides: 4. This CDR3 has 17 residues. Germline V CDR1 and CDR2: LNHDA, SQIVND (reference sequence). This CDR3 is CASSIDLGLAGGDEQFF. In DNA form, the CDR3 reads TGTGCCAGTAGTATAGATCTGGGACTAGCGGGAGGGGATGAGCAGTTCTTC.

This clone showed up just once. The chain joins TRBV7-6 to TRBJ1-1; D ambiguous. This CDR3 comprises 13 residues. Germline V gene data show CDR1 as SGHVS and CDR2 as FNYEAQ. Trimming removed 3 bases from V and 2 bases from J, with 7 bases in between. The CDR3 nucleotides read TGTGCCAGCAGCTTGGAAGGAAACACTGAAGCTTTCTTT. Translating gives CASSLEGNTEAFF. The full variable domain, with the rest looked up from reference TRBV7-6 and TRBJ1-1, is GAGVSQSPRYKVTKRGQDVALRCDPISGHVSLYWYRQALGQGPEFLTYFNYEAQQDKSGLPNDRFSAERPEGSISTLTIQRTEQRDSAMYRCASSLEGNTEAFFGQGTRLTVV.

The rearrangement uses TRBV7-2 and TRBJ2-2, with TRBD1 matching 8 bases. Germline trimming cut 3 bases from V and 5 bases from J; bases unmatched to any gene: 5. Germline V gene data show CDR1 as SGHTA and CDR2 as FQGNSA. This CDR3 is 15 amino acids long. CDR3 sequence (DNA): TGTGCCAGCAGCTTTGACAGGGGTTGGACCGGGGAGCTGTTTTTT. It encodes CASSFDRGWTGELFF.